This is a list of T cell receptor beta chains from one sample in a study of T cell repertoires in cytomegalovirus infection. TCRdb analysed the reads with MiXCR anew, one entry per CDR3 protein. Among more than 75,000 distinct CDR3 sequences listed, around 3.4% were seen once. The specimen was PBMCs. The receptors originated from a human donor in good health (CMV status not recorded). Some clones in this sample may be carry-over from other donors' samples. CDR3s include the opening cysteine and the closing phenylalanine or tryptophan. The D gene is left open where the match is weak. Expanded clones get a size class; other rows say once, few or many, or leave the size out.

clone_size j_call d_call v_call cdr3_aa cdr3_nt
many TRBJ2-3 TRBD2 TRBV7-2 CASSLGTSGGPTDTQYF TGTGCCAGCAGCTTAGGTACTAGCGGGGGGCCCACAGATACGCAGTATTTT
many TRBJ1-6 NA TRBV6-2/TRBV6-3 CASSYGWAGNSPLHF TGTGCCAGCAGTTACGGTTGGGCGGGGAACTCACCCCTCCACTTT
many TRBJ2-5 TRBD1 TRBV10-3 CAISPGTDQETQYF TGTGCCATCAGCCCCGGGACAGACCAAGAGACCCAGTACTTC
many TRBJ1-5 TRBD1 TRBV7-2 CASSSTGVNQPQHF TGTGCCAGCAGCTCGACAGGGGTTAATCAGCCCCAGCATTTT
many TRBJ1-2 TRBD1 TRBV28 CASRPGGRVYGYTF TGTGCCAGCAGGCCAGGGGGAAGGGTCTATGGCTACACCTTC
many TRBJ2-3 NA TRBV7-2 CASSLASRVHTQYF TGTGCCAGCAGCTTAGCTAGCCGGGTTCATACGCAGTATTTT
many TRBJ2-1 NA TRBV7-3 CASSLSGTTYNEQFF TGTGCCAGCAGCTTATCCGGGACAACCTACAATGAGCAGTTCTTC
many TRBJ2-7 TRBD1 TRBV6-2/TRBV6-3 CASSYPRTGSYEQYF TGTGCCAGCAGTTACCCTCGGACAGGGTCCTACGAGCAGTACTTC
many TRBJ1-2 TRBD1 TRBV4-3 CASSQDSTGRFGYTF TGCGCCAGCAGCCAGGATTCGACAGGGAGATTTGGCTACACCTTC
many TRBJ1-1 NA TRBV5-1 CASSLDTEAFF TGCGCCAGCAGCTTGGACACTGAAGCTTTCTTT
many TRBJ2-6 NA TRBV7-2 CASSLRVTGANVLTF TGTGCCAGCAGCCTCAGGGTCACTGGGGCCAACGTCCTGACTTTC
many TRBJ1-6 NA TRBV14 CASSHPRSPLHF TGTGCCAGCAGCCATCCTCGATCACCCCTCCACTTT
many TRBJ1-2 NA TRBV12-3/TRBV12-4 CASSLTGRPNYGYTF TGTGCCAGCAGTTTAACGGGCAGGCCTAACTATGGCTACACCTTC
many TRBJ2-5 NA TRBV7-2 CASSRALGSQETQYF TGTGCCAGCAGCCGGGCCCTTGGAAGCCAAGAGACCCAGTACTTC
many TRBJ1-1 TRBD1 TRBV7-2 CASSPWTGVPEAFF TGTGCCAGCAGCCCCTGGACAGGAGTCCCTGAAGCTTTCTTT
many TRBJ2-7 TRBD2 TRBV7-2 CASSPWRAGTYEQYF TGTGCCAGCAGCCCCTGGCGAGCGGGGACCTACGAGCAGTACTTC
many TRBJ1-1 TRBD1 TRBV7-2 CASSFQGAAEAFF TGTGCCAGCAGCTTTCAGGGGGCCGCTGAAGCTTTCTTT
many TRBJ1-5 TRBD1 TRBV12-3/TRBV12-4 CASSLTGTVNQPQHF TGTGCCAGCAGCCTAACCGGGACAGTCAATCAGCCCCAGCATTTT
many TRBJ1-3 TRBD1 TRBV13 CASISRTGAGNTIYF TGTGCCAGCATCTCCAGGACAGGGGCTGGAAACACCATATATTTT
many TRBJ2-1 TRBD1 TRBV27 CASSLPPGQAPYNEQFF TGTGCCAGCAGTCTCCCCCCCGGACAGGCCCCTTACAATGAGCAGTTCTTC
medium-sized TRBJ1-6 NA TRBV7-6 CASSYLPGPPGREDSPLHF TGTGCCAGCAGCTACCTTCCGGGACCGCCAGGCCGGGAGGATTCACCCCTCCACTTT
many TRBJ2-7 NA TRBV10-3 CAISESLAGRHSYEQYF TGTGCCATCAGTGAGTCGTTGGCAGGTCGTCATTCCTACGAGCAGTACTTC
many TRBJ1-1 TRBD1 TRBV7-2 CASRPQTGANTEAFF TGTGCCAGCAGACCCCAGACAGGGGCGAACACTGAAGCTTTCTTT
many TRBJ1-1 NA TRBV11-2 CASSRGRNTEAFF TGTGCCAGCAGCCGCGGCCGGAACACTGAAGCTTTCTTT
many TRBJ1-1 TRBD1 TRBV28 CASSLRGQGEAFF TGTGCCAGCAGTTTACGAGGACAGGGGGAAGCTTTCTTT
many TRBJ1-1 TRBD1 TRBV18 CASSATTGLTEAFF TGTGCCAGCTCAGCTACGACAGGGCTCACTGAAGCTTTCTTT
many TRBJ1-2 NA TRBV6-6 CASRLRDAYGGYTF TGTGCCAGCAGACTCCGGGACGCTTACGGGGGCTACACCTTC
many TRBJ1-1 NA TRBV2 CASSEEGPSQAFF TGTGCCAGCAGTGAAGAAGGCCCTTCCCAAGCTTTCTTT
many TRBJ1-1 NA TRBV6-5 CASSYEVNTEAFF TGTGCCAGCAGTTACGAAGTGAACACTGAAGCTTTCTTT
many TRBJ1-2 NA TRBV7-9 CASSLEGGLLYGYTF TGTGCCAGCAGCTTAGAAGGGGGTCTCCTCTATGGCTACACCTTC
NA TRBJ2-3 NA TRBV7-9 CASISDTDTQYF TGTGCCAGCATAAGCGACACAGATACGCAGTATTTT
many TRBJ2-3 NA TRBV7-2 CASSSAASTSDTQYF TGTGCCAGCAGCTCAGCAGCCTCAACCTCAGATACGCAGTATTTT
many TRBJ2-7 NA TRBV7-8 CASSLPASYEQYF TGTGCCAGCAGCCTTCCTGCCTCCTACGAGCAGTACTTC
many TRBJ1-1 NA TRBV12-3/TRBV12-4 CASSDVGGPPAPEAFF TGTGCCAGCAGCGATGTAGGGGGGCCCCCCGCGCCTGAAGCTTTCTTT
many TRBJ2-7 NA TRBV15 CATSRDRTENYEQYF TGTGCCACCAGCAGAGATCGGACGGAGAACTACGAGCAGTACTTC
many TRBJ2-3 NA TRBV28 CASSSVLGTLYTDTQYF TGTGCCAGCAGTTCGGTACTCGGGACCCTCTACACAGATACGCAGTATTTT
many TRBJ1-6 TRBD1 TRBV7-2 CASSSDRAPNSPLHF TGTGCCAGCAGCTCGGACAGGGCCCCTAATTCACCCCTCCACTTT
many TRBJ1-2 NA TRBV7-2 CASSLRRGANYGYTF TGTGCCAGCAGCTTACGGAGGGGAGCTAACTATGGCTACACCTTC
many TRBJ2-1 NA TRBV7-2 CASSFRQDNEQFF TGTGCCAGCAGCTTTCGACAGGACAATGAGCAGTTCTTC
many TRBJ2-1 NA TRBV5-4 CASSPRDSSYNEQFF TGTGCCAGCAGCCCCCGGGATAGCTCCTACAATGAGCAGTTCTTC
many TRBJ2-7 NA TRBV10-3 CAISESESLEGEQYF TGTGCCATCAGTGAGTCGGAGTCCCTAGAGGGCGAGCAGTACTTC
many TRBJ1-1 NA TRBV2 CASSESRGAPTEAFF TGTGCCAGCAGTGAAAGCAGGGGCGCCCCCACTGAAGCTTTCTTT
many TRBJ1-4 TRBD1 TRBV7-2 CASSLAPGQGAANEKLFF TGTGCCAGCAGCCTAGCCCCGGGACAGGGGGCAGCTAATGAAAAACTGTTTTTT
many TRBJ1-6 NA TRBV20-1 CSATGNSPLHF TGCAGTGCTACAGGGAATTCACCCCTCCACTTT
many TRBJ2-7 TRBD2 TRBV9 CASSPNPGGAYEQYF TGTGCCAGCAGCCCGAACCCGGGGGGGGCCTACGAGCAGTACTTC
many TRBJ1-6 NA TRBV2 CASSGPTSSYNSPLHF TGTGCCAGCAGCGGACCGACGAGCTCCTATAATTCACCCCTCCACTTT
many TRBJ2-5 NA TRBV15 CATSRYVGEPQYF TGTGCCACCAGCAGATATGTAGGAGAGCCCCAGTACTTC
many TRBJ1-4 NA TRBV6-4 CARPSARETFTEKLFF TGTGCCAGGCCCTCGGCCAGAGAGACTTTTACTGAAAAACTGTTTTTT
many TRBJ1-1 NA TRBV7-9 CASSLPLNTEAFF TGTGCCAGCAGCTTACCCCTGAACACTGAAGCTTTCTTT
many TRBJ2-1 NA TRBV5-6 CASSPDSNEQFF TGTGCCAGCAGCCCAGACAGTAATGAGCAGTTCTTC
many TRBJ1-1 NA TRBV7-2 CASSYQGWATEAFF TGTGCCAGCAGCTATCAGGGATGGGCCACTGAAGCTTTCTTT
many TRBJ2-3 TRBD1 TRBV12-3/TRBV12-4 CASSLGTGGASPTDTQYF TGTGCCAGCAGCCTGGGGACAGGGGGCGCATCACCTACAGATACGCAGTATTTT
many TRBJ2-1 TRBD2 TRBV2 CASSAGGGSYNEQFF TGTGCCAGCAGCGCCGGGGGGGGCTCCTACAATGAGCAGTTCTTC
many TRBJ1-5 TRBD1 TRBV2 CASTGTGDQPQHF TGTGCCAGCACCGGGACAGGCGATCAGCCCCAGCATTTT
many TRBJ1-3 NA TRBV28 CASGRGALSGNTIYF TGTGCCAGCGGGAGGGGGGCCCTCTCTGGAAACACCATATATTTT